This T cell receptor (beta chain) stems from a study of T-cell memory formation after mild COVID-19. Study-level information: TCR clusters showed largely donor specificity. Study-level points and caveats: Clones contracting across day 15 to 85 had a balanced CD4/CD8 profile; later expanding clones leaned CD4+.

5'RACE primed from the constant segment yielded TCR alpha and TCR beta cDNA libraries bearing sample barcodes and UMIs. One entry per CDR3 protein, called by TCRdb with MiXCR from the 5' RACE reads. The table records about 400,000 distinct CDR3 sequences, roughly 18% of them present only once. Of note for this clonotype: The antigen remains undetermined.

V was clipped by 4 bases and J by 4 bases; unmatched bases: 6. There are 14 residues in the CDR3. Germline V gives CDR1 SGHRS, CDR2 YFSETQ. The source is a young man who had mild COVID-19 (a few samples of this study predate the infection). Cell type and time point are not known. Sequenced input: PBMCs or a T cell subset sorted from them (not recorded which). The chain employs TRBV5-1 and TRBJ1-1; 8 bases are shared with TRBD1. CDR3 sequence reads: CASSTDRGVTEAFF. The CDR3 coding sequence is TGCGCCAGCAGCACTGACAGGGGAGTCACTGAAGCTTTCTTT.